This T cell receptor (beta chain) was sequenced in a study of response to subunit inactivated influenza vaccine. This clonotype was found many times. The CDR3 totals 12 residues. The V and J ends lost 7 bases and 4 bases respectively, with 11 bases between them. Germline CDR1 is SQVTM and CDR2 is ANQGSEA. TCRdb reprocessed the RT-PCR reads via MiXCR and lists one record per CDR3 protein. There are roughly 620,000 distinct CDR3 sequences in the sample; 11% occur only once, and approximately 9.9% lies in the top ten. These data are also associated with another study on T cells expressing NK-cell markers. Per that study: What made the TCR beta cDNA was 5'RACE template switching with UMIs. All TCR beta repertoires analysed originated from sorted CD3+CD56+NKG2C+, CD3+CD56+NKG2C- and CD3+CD56-NKG2C+ T cells. HCMV seropositivity marked seven of the eight sequenced donors; one was seronegative. T cells sorted in several experiments were restricted to alpha-beta TCR T cells by an anti-gamma-delta TCR antibody. Of the CD8+ T cells in five or six donors, roughly 1.0-7.0% belonged to dominant NKG2C+ clonotypes.

The sequences come from PBMCs from blood, collected on the day of vaccination. The origin of this receptor is a man aged 45-65 years who received an inactivated influenza vaccine. This chain links TRBV29-1 with TRBJ2-1; D is unresolved. CDR3: CSGCWLYNEQFF. The DNA of the CDR3 is TGCAGCGGCTGCTGGCTATACAATGAGCAGTTCTTC.